Listed below are T cell receptor beta chains from one sample, sequenced in a study of blood T cell dynamics during melanoma immunotherapy. Libraries were prepared by immunoSEQ multiplex PCR; TCRdb keeps only in-frame clonotypes and omits some of them. The sample holds about 22,000 clones, roughly 86% seen once. The sample was blood, taken from a patient treated with checkpoint blockade. Receptors originate from a human donor with melanoma. Both conserved end residues are part of each CDR3. The D gene is left open where the match is weak. Clone size is given for some rows only: seen once, a few or many times, or a class if the clone is expanded.

J gene: TRBJ2-2
D gene: -
V gene: TRBV13
clone size: -
CDR3 protein: CASSLGLVLGQEYTGELFF
CDR3 DNA: TGTGCCAGCAGCTTAGGCCTCGTTTTGGGTCAGGAGTACACCGGGGAGCTGTTTTTT

J gene: TRBJ1-5
D gene: -
V gene: TRBV27
clone size: few
CDR3 protein: CASGRWSNQPQHF
CDR3 DNA: TGTGCCAGCGGTAGATGGAGCAATCAGCCCCAGCATTTT

J gene: TRBJ2-5
D gene: TRBD2
V gene: TRBV5-1
clone size: -
CDR3 protein: CASSLAGGPFETQYF
CDR3 DNA: TGCGCCAGCAGCTTAGCGGGAGGGCCGTTTGAGACCCAGTACTTC

J gene: TRBJ1-6
D gene: TRBD1
V gene: TRBV7-6
clone size: -
CDR3 protein: CASSLDRGSSPLHF
CDR3 DNA: TGTGCCAGCAGCTTGGACAGGGGAAGTTCACCCCTCCACTTT

J gene: TRBJ1-1
D gene: -
V gene: TRBV18
clone size: -
CDR3 protein: CASFPEGCGFF
CDR3 DNA: TGTGCCAGCTTTCCGGAGGGGTGTGGTTTCTTT

J gene: TRBJ2-7
D gene: -
V gene: TRBV30
clone size: -
CDR3 protein: CAWSQPGRAYEQYF
CDR3 DNA: TGTGCCTGGAGCCAACCCGGGCGTGCCTACGAGCAGTACTTC

J gene: TRBJ1-6
D gene: -
V gene: TRBV18
clone size: -
CDR3 protein: CASSPRELGYNSPLHF
CDR3 DNA: TGTGCCAGCTCACCACGGGAATTGGGGTATAATTCACCCCTCCACTTT

J gene: TRBJ1-1
D gene: TRBD1
V gene: TRBV10-1
clone size: -
CDR3 protein: CASSESRTGRTEAFF
CDR3 DNA: TGCGCCAGCAGTGAGTCGCGGACAGGAAGAACTGAAGCTTTCTTT

J gene: TRBJ1-1
D gene: -
V gene: TRBV19
clone size: -
CDR3 protein: CASRIPLGGAFF
CDR3 DNA: TGTGCCAGTAGGATCCCCCTCGGGGGGGCTTTCTTT

J gene: TRBJ2-7
D gene: -
V gene: TRBV29-1
clone size: -
CDR3 protein: CSVEVEQLHSYEQYF
CDR3 DNA: TGCAGCGTTGAAGTTGAACAGCTTCACTCCTACGAGCAGTACTTC

J gene: TRBJ2-7
D gene: TRBD1
V gene: TRBV19
clone size: -
CDR3 protein: CASSSDRAYEQYF
CDR3 DNA: TGTGCCAGTAGTTCCGACAGGGCCTACGAGCAGTACTTC

J gene: TRBJ1-5
D gene: -
V gene: TRBV6-1
clone size: -
CDR3 protein: CASREYISNQPQHF
CDR3 DNA: TGTGCCAGCAGGGAATATATTAGCAATCAGCCCCAGCATTTT

J gene: TRBJ1-1
D gene: -
V gene: TRBV10-2
clone size: -
CDR3 protein: CASNSQELMNTEAFF
CDR3 DNA: TGCGCCTCTAACTCCCAGGAATTAATGAACACTGAAGCTTTCTTT

J gene: TRBJ2-7
D gene: -
V gene: TRBV12-1
clone size: once
CDR3 protein: CASSFRDRDHDEQYF
CDR3 DNA: TGTGCCAGCAGCTTCCGGGACAGGGATCACGACGAGCAGTACTTC

J gene: TRBJ2-2
D gene: -
V gene: TRBV11-2
clone size: -
CDR3 protein: CASSLGGVVGELFF
CDR3 DNA: TGTGCCAGCAGCTTAGGGGGGGTCGTCGGGGAGCTGTTTTTT

J gene: TRBJ2-1
D gene: -
V gene: TRBV14
clone size: -
CDR3 protein: CASSHPRGPTYNEQFF
CDR3 DNA: TGTGCCAGCAGCCATCCGCGGGGACCGACCTACAATGAGCAGTTCTTC

J gene: TRBJ2-2
D gene: -
V gene: TRBV5-1
clone size: -
CDR3 protein: CASSQWGTDTGELFF
CDR3 DNA: TGCGCCAGCAGCCAGTGGGGAACAGACACCGGGGAGCTGTTTTTT

J gene: TRBJ2-1
D gene: TRBD2
V gene: TRBV19
clone size: -
CDR3 protein: CASRALAGSYNEQFF
CDR3 DNA: TGTGCCAGTAGGGCTCTAGCGGGTTCCTACAATGAGCAGTTCTTC

J gene: TRBJ2-6
D gene: -
V gene: TRBV15
clone size: -
CDR3 protein: CATESSGSWGSGANVLTF
CDR3 DNA: TGTGCCACCGAAAGTTCCGGGTCCTGGGGCTCTGGGGCCAACGTCCTGACTTTC

J gene: TRBJ2-7
D gene: -
V gene: TRBV5-4
clone size: -
CDR3 protein: CASSLDSLWESSYEQYF
CDR3 DNA: TGTGCCAGCAGCTTGGATAGTTTGTGGGAGAGCTCCTACGAGCAGTACTTC

J gene: TRBJ2-1
D gene: TRBD2
V gene: TRBV5-1
clone size: -
CDR3 protein: CASSFGSGRINEQFF
CDR3 DNA: TGCGCCAGCAGCTTCGGGAGCGGGAGGATCAATGAGCAGTTCTTC

J gene: TRBJ2-2
D gene: -
V gene: TRBV28
clone size: -
CDR3 protein: CASSLYGASNTGELFF
CDR3 DNA: TGTGCCAGCAGTTTATACGGGGCCTCTAACACCGGGGAGCTGTTTTTT

J gene: TRBJ2-7
D gene: -
V gene: TRBV7-3
clone size: -
CDR3 protein: CASSSGHGWVQYF
CDR3 DNA: TGTGCCAGCAGCTCCGGACACGGCTGGGTACAGTACTTC

J gene: TRBJ1-5
D gene: TRBD1
V gene: TRBV28
clone size: -
CDR3 protein: CASRSQGQKPQHF
CDR3 DNA: TGTGCCAGCAGGTCACAGGGGCAGAAGCCCCAGCATTTT

J gene: TRBJ1-2
D gene: TRBD1
V gene: TRBV10-3
clone size: -
CDR3 protein: CAIRAGQGGSGYTF
CDR3 DNA: TGTGCCATCAGGGCCGGACAGGGAGGCAGTGGCTACACCTTC

J gene: TRBJ1-1
D gene: TRBD1
V gene: TRBV2
clone size: -
CDR3 protein: CATSRQGNTEAFF
CDR3 DNA: TGTGCCACCTCACGACAGGGGAACACTGAAGCTTTCTTT

J gene: TRBJ2-1
D gene: TRBD2
V gene: TRBV7-3
clone size: -
CDR3 protein: CASSLNPGLAQNEQFF
CDR3 DNA: TGTGCCAGCAGCCTTAACCCAGGACTAGCTCAAAATGAGCAGTTCTTC

J gene: TRBJ1-6
D gene: -
V gene: TRBV5-4
clone size: once
CDR3 protein: CASSVQQGWNSPLHF
CDR3 DNA: TGTGCCAGCAGCGTACAACAGGGATGGAATTCACCCCTCCACTTT

J gene: TRBJ2-1
D gene: TRBD2
V gene: TRBV28
clone size: once
CDR3 protein: CASSLAGASGKNEQFF
CDR3 DNA: TGTGCCAGCAGTTTGGCCGGGGCTAGCGGGAAAAATGAGCAGTTCTTC

J gene: TRBJ1-4
D gene: -
V gene: TRBV19
clone size: -
CDR3 protein: CASSMDRVEKLFF
CDR3 DNA: TGTGCCAGTAGTATGGATCGGGTGGAAAAACTGTTTTTT

J gene: TRBJ2-7
D gene: TRBD2
V gene: TRBV7-9
clone size: -
CDR3 protein: CASSLAGGTYEQYF
CDR3 DNA: TGTGCCAGCAGCTTAGCGGGGGGGACCTACGAGCAGTACTTC

J gene: TRBJ1-1
D gene: -
V gene: TRBV6-6
clone size: -
CDR3 protein: CASRQHVGRNTEAFF
CDR3 DNA: TGTGCCAGCAGACAACATGTAGGACGAAACACTGAAGCTTTCTTT

J gene: TRBJ1-1
D gene: -
V gene: TRBV11-2
clone size: -
CDR3 protein: CASSFAILNTEAFF
CDR3 DNA: TGTGCCAGCAGCTTTGCCATACTGAACACTGAAGCTTTCTTT

J gene: TRBJ2-7
D gene: -
V gene: TRBV7-9
clone size: -
CDR3 protein: CASAHGDYEQYF
CDR3 DNA: TGTGCCAGCGCCCACGGCGATTACGAGCAGTACTTC

J gene: TRBJ1-3
D gene: TRBD1
V gene: TRBV25-1
clone size: -
CDR3 protein: CASSGDRGLAGNTIYF
CDR3 DNA: TGTGCCAGCAGTGGGGACAGGGGGCTAGCTGGAAACACCATATATTTT

J gene: TRBJ1-1
D gene: -
V gene: TRBV15
clone size: -
CDR3 protein: CATSRSGNEAFF
CDR3 DNA: TGTGCCACCAGCAGATCGGGGAATGAAGCTTTCTTT

J gene: TRBJ2-1
D gene: TRBD1
V gene: TRBV5-4
clone size: once
CDR3 protein: CASSSDRGSYNEQFF
CDR3 DNA: TGTGCCAGCAGCAGCGACAGGGGCTCCTACAATGAGCAGTTCTTC

J gene: TRBJ1-1
D gene: -
V gene: TRBV11-2
clone size: -
CDR3 protein: CASSFPSPEAFF
CDR3 DNA: TGTGCCAGCAGCTTCCCGAGCCCTGAAGCTTTCTTT

J gene: TRBJ2-7
D gene: -
V gene: TRBV6-6
clone size: -
CDR3 protein: CASSYSSYEQYF
CDR3 DNA: TGTGCCAGCAGTTACTCGAGCTACGAGCAGTACTTC

J gene: TRBJ2-7
D gene: -
V gene: TRBV5-1
clone size: -
CDR3 protein: CASSLAHRTYEQYF
CDR3 DNA: TGCGCCAGCAGCTTGGCCCACAGAACCTACGAGCAGTACTTC

J gene: TRBJ2-1
D gene: TRBD1
V gene: TRBV5-1
clone size: -
CDR3 protein: CASSVRPGTGGRNEQFF
CDR3 DNA: TGCGCCAGCAGCGTCCGCCCCGGGACAGGGGGCCGAAATGAGCAGTTCTTC

J gene: TRBJ2-3
D gene: -
V gene: TRBV19
clone size: -
CDR3 protein: CASSNGGADTQYF
CDR3 DNA: TGTGCCAGTAGTAATGGAGGCGCAGATACGCAGTATTTT

J gene: TRBJ1-5
D gene: -
V gene: TRBV19
clone size: -
CDR3 protein: CASSGGDGGMAQPQHF
CDR3 DNA: TGTGCCAGTAGTGGAGGCGACGGGGGGATGGCTCAGCCCCAGCATTTT

J gene: TRBJ2-5
D gene: TRBD1
V gene: TRBV5-6
clone size: -
CDR3 protein: CASSLGQEETQYF
CDR3 DNA: TGTGCCAGCAGCCTCGGACAGGAAGAGACCCAGTACTTC

J gene: TRBJ1-2
D gene: -
V gene: TRBV6-5
clone size: -
CDR3 protein: CATIQGVYGYTF
CDR3 DNA: TGTGCCACCATACAGGGTGTATATGGCTACACCTTC

J gene: TRBJ1-1
D gene: -
V gene: TRBV18
clone size: -
CDR3 protein: CASSPQGVDAFF
CDR3 DNA: TGTGCCAGCTCACCACAGGGGGTGGACGCTTTCTTT

J gene: TRBJ2-7
D gene: -
V gene: TRBV9
clone size: -
CDR3 protein: CASSPQAVSSYEQYF
CDR3 DNA: TGTGCCAGCAGCCCCCAAGCGGTGAGCTCCTACGAGCAGTACTTC

J gene: TRBJ1-2
D gene: -
V gene: TRBV5-1
clone size: -
CDR3 protein: CASSSRGQYGYTF
CDR3 DNA: TGCGCCAGCAGCTCCCGGGGCCAATATGGCTACACCTTC